What follows is one T cell receptor (beta chain) and its context. The antigen is unknown. The sample originates from a study of T cells in narcolepsy. Turning to the study itself: Patients with NT1 or NT2 and healthy control donors were enrolled. Study-wide results and limits: Autoreactive HCRT-specific and TRIB2-specific clonotypes were marked in same-patient CSF-versus-blood CD4+ comparisons. Some memory CD4+ repertoires had no autoreactive clone sequences. Reportedly, autoreactive clonotypes were serially detected in patients' blood but not controls'.

Assay used: immunoSEQ multiplex PCR; TCRdb lists only in-frame clones, some missing. Found here are tens of thousands of clones, approximately 89% of them singletons; the top ten hold less than 1.5%. V lost 5 bases, J lost 0 bases, and 8 bases lay in between. From germline, CDR1 is LNHDA and CDR2 SQIVND (reference sequence). The CDR3 covers 14 residues. The chain carries TRBV19 and TRBJ2-4; D unclear. The source is a human donor with narcolepsy. The specimen sequenced was CD45RA- memory CD4+ T cells from PBMCs. CDR3 amino acids: CASSPGVAKNIQYF. CDR3 bases: TGTGCCAGTAGTCCTGGAGTAGCCAAAAACATTCAGTACTTC.